This is a list of T cell receptor beta chains from one sample in a study of shared clonotypes between healthy human individuals. Produced via immunoSEQ multiplex PCR; TCRdb's table is partial and in-frame only. In the table there are fewer than 3 million clones, 85% to 95% of which are singletons. The sample consisted of naive CD4+ T cells from PBMCs. The origin of the receptors is a man between 18 and 29 years old in good health. Some clones in this sample may be carry-over from other donors' samples. Both conserved end residues are part of each CDR3. The order of the fields is D gene, clone size, J gene, V gene, CDR3 protein, CDR3 DNA. A D gene is named only where the DNA matches it firmly. Clone size is stated in some rows and not others, as once, few, many or a class when expanded.

TRBD1,.,TRBJ1-5,TRBV28,CASGGTGGPQPQHF,TGTGCCAGCGGGGGGACAGGGGGACCTCAGCCCCAGCATTTT
TRBD1,.,TRBJ2-2,TRBV5-1,CASSLGDRESRELFF,TGCGCCAGCAGCTTGGGGGACAGGGAGAGCCGGGAGCTGTTTTTT
.,.,TRBJ1-1,TRBV27,CASRPGSWWNTEAFF,TGTGCCAGCAGACCCGGTAGCTGGTGGAACACTGAAGCTTTCTTT
.,.,TRBJ1-5,TRBV5-4,CASSVGGQPQHF,TGTGCCAGCAGTGTGGGTGGGCAGCCCCAGCATTTT
.,.,TRBJ1-2,TRBV9,CASSVGQDYGYTF,TGTGCCAGCAGCGTAGGACAGGACTATGGCTACACCTTC
.,once,TRBJ2-1,TRBV5-1,CASSYTHMNNEQFF,TGCGCCAGCAGCTACACTCACATGAACAATGAGCAGTTCTTC
TRBD1,.,TRBJ1-1,TRBV7-9,CASSLVGTADTEAFF,TGTGCCAGCAGCTTAGTAGGGACAGCAGACACTGAAGCTTTCTTT
.,.,TRBJ2-2,TRBV4-2,CASRPLNANTGELFF,TGTGCCAGCAGGCCACTTAACGCGAACACCGGGGAGCTGTTTTTT
.,.,TRBJ2-7,TRBV9,CASSVSPPAEQYF,TGTGCCAGCAGCGTATCCCCCCCGGCCGAGCAGTACTTC
.,once,TRBJ2-7,TRBV7-3,CASTETRASGTGYEQYF,TGTGCCAGCACCGAAACTCGGGCTAGCGGGACAGGGTACGAGCAGTACTTC
.,.,TRBJ2-7,TRBV28,CASVDQTKVYEQYF,TGTGCCAGCGTGGATCAAACTAAGGTCTACGAGCAGTACTTC
.,.,TRBJ2-1,TRBV11-2,CASSPKSTPNNEQFF,TGTGCCAGCAGCCCCAAGTCGACTCCCAACAATGAGCAGTTCTTC
.,.,TRBJ2-5,TRBV20-1,CSARDLPFQYF,TGCAGTGCTAGAGATCTCCCATTTCAGTACTTC
.,.,TRBJ2-1,TRBV5-1,CASSLGLSSYNEQFF,TGCGCCAGCAGCCTGGGCCTTAGCTCCTACAATGAGCAGTTCTTC
.,once,TRBJ1-1,TRBV6-1,CASRVTVNTEAFF,TGTGCCAGCAGGGTGACGGTGAACACTGAAGCTTTCTTT
.,.,TRBJ2-3,TRBV9,CASSADSKDTQYF,TGTGCCAGCAGCGCAGATTCTAAGGATACGCAGTATTTT
.,.,TRBJ2-5,TRBV30,CAWSQSRYQETQYF,TGTGCCTGGAGTCAGTCCCGCTACCAAGAGACCCAGTACTTC
.,.,TRBJ1-4,TRBV19,CASSIVQHRNEKLFF,TGTGCCAGTAGTATCGTTCAGCATCGCAATGAAAAACTGTTTTTT
TRBD2,.,TRBJ2-5,TRBV7-2,CASSLAGLAGQETQYF,TGTGCCAGCAGCTTAGCGGGGCTAGCGGGTCAAGAGACCCAGTACTTC
TRBD1,once,TRBJ1-3,TRBV9,CASSVGGTGVGNTIYF,TGTGCCAGCAGCGTAGGTGGGACAGGGGTCGGAAACACCATATATTTT
TRBD2,.,TRBJ2-6,TRBV5-1,CASSFTSGRARGSGANVLTF,TGCGCCAGCAGCTTTACTAGCGGGAGGGCCCGGGGCTCTGGGGCCAACGTCCTGACTTTC
.,.,TRBJ1-3,TRBV28,CASRARVLYSGNTIYF,TGTGCCAGCAGGGCCAGGGTCCTCTACTCTGGAAACACCATATATTTT
TRBD1,.,TRBJ1-5,TRBV7-2,CASSSNRGRPQHF,TGTGCCAGCAGCTCAAACAGGGGGAGGCCCCAGCATTTT
.,few,TRBJ2-7,TRBV9,CASSVDSGYEQYF,TGTGCCAGCAGCGTAGATTCGGGCTACGAGCAGTACTTC
TRBD2,.,TRBJ2-7,TRBV6-6,CASSYGEGGSYEQYF,TGTGCCAGCAGTTACGGGGAGGGAGGGTCCTACGAGCAGTACTTC
.,.,TRBJ1-1,TRBV19,CASSIATGGMNTEAFF,TGTGCCAGTAGTATCGCAACCGGGGGCATGAACACTGAAGCTTTCTTT
.,once,TRBJ1-2,TRBV18,CASSPETEGSDYGYTF,TGTGCCAGCTCACCAGAGACAGAAGGTTCTGACTATGGCTACACCTTC
TRBD1,once,TRBJ2-3,TRBV30,CAWNRGAVPDTQYF,TGTGCCTGGAACAGGGGTGCAGTTCCGGATACGCAGTATTTT
TRBD2,.,TRBJ2-2,TRBV5-6,CASRTSSLNTGELFF,TGTGCCAGCAGGACTAGCTCTCTGAACACCGGGGAGCTGTTTTTT
.,.,TRBJ2-1,TRBV28,CASSYSGTGFHEQFF,TGTGCCAGCAGTTATTCAGGGACTGGCTTCCATGAGCAGTTCTTC